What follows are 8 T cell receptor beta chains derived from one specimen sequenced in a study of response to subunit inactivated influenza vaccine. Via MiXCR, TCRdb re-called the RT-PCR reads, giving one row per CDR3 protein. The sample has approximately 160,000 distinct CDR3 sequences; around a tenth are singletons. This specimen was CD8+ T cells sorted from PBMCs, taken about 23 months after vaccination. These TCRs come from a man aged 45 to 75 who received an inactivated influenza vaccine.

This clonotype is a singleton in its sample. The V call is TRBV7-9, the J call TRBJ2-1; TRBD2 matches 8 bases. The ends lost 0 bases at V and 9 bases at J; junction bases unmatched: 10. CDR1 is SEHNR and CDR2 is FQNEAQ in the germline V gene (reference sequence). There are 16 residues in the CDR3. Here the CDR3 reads CASSLAAGVDSFEQFF. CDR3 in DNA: TGTGCCAGCAGCTTAGCAGCGGGAGTAGACAGCTTTGAGCAGTTCTTC.

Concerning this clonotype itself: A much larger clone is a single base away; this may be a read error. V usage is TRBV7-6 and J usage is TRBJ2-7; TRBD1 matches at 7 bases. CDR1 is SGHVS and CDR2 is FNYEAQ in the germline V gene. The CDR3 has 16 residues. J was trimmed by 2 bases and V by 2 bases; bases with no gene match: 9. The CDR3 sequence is CASSLLTGMGAYEQYF. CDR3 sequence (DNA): TGTGCCAGCAGCTTACTGACAGGGATGGGGGCCTACGAGCAGTACTTC.

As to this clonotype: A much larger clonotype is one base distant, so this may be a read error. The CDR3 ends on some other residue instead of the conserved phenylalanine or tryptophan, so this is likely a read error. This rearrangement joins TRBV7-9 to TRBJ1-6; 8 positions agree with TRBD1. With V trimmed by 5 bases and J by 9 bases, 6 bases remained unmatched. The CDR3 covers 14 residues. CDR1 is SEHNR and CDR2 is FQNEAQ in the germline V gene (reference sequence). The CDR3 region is CASSQTGDFSPLHV. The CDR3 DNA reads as TGTGCCAGCAGCCAGACAGGGGACTTTTCACCCCTCCACGTT.

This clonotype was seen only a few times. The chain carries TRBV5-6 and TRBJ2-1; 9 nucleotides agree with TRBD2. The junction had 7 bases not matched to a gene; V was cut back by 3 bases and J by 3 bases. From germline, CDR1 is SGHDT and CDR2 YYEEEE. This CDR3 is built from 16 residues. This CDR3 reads CASSSLTSGDYNEQFF. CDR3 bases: TGTGCCAGCAGCTCCTTGACTAGCGGTGACTACAATGAGCAGTTCTTC.

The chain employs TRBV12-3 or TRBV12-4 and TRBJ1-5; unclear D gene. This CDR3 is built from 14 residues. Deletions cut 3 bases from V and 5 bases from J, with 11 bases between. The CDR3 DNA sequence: TGTGCCAGCAGTTTTTGGAATTTGGATCAGCCCCAGCATTTT. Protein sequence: CASSFWNLDQPQHF.

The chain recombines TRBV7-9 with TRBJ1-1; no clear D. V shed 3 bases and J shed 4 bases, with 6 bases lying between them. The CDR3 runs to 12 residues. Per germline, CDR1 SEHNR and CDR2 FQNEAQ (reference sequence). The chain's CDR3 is CASSFYLTEAFF. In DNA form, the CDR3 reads TGTGCCAGCAGCTTTTACCTCACTGAAGCTTTCTTT.

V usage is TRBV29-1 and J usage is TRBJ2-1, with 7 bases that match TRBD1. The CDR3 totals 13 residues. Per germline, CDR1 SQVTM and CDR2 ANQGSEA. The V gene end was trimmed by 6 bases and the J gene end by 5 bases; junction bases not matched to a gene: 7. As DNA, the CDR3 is TGCAGCGTCGTCGACAGGGAGCACAATGAGCAGTTCTTC. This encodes CSVVDREHNEQFF.

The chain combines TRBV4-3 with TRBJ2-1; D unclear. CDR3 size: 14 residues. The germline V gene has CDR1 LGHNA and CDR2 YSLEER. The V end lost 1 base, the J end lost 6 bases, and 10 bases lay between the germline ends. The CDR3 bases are TGCGCCAGCAGCCAAGTTGCTCTCTTCAATGAGCAGTTCTTC. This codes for CASSQVALFNEQFF.